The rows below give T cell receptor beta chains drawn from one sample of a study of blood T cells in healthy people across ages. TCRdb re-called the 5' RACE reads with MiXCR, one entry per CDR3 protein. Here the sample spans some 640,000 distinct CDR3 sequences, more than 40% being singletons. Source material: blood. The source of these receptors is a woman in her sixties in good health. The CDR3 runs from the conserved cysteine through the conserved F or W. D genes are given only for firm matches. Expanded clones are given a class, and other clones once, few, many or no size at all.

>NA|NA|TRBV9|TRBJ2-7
CASSEPPPSYNEQYF
TGTGCCAGCAGCGAACCGCCCCCCTCCTACAATGAGCAGTACTTC
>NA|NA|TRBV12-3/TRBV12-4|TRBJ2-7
CASSGLTGVYEQYF
TGTGCCAGCAGTGGACTAACGGGTGTATACGAGCAGTACTTC
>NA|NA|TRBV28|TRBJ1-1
CASSLVGEGNTEAFF
TGTGCCAGCAGTTTAGTTGGGGAGGGGAACACTGAAGCTTTCTTT
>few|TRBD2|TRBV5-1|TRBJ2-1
CASSLRLAGVHEQFF
TGCGCCAGCAGCTTGCGGCTAGCGGGTGTCCATGAGCAGTTCTTC
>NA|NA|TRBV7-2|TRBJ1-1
CANSLRGQGNTEAFF
TGTGCCAACAGCTTAAGAGGGCAGGGGAACACTGAAGCTTTCTTT
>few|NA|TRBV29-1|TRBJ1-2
CSVEDLTINYGYTF
TGCAGCGTTGAAGATCTGACAATTAACTATGGCTACACCTTC
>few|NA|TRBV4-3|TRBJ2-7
CASSQDLSGVALSYEQYF
TGCGCCAGCAGCCAAGATCTTAGCGGAGTTGCCCTTTCCTACGAGCAGTACTTC
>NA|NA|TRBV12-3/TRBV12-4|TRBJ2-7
CASRRTLYEQYF
TGTGCCAGCAGACGGACCCTCTACGAGCAGTACTTC
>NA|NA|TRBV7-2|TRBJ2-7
CASTKVTGGAYNEQYF
TGTGCCAGCACCAAAGTTACAGGTGGAGCTTACAATGAGCAGTACTTC
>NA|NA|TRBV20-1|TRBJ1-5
CSAPTLDRANQPQHF
TGCAGTGCTCCAACTCTAGACAGAGCGAATCAGCCCCAGCATTTT
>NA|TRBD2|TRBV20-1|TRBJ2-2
CSARVAGVTTGELFF
TGCAGTGCTAGAGTAGCGGGGGTCACCACCGGGGAGCTGTTTTTT
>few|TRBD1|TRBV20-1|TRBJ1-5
CSAGQTGVGSNQPQHF
TGCAGTGCTGGACAAACAGGGGTCGGTAGCAATCAGCCCCAGCATTTT
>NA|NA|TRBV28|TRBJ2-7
CASSYTGTRYEQYF
TGTGCCAGCAGCTACACCGGGACAAGATACGAGCAGTACTTC
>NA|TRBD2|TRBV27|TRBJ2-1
CASSWGLAGGGADEQFF
TGTGCCAGCAGTTGGGGACTAGCGGGAGGGGGGGCTGATGAGCAGTTCTTC
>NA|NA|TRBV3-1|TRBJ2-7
CASSQEGFEQYF
TGTGCCAGCAGCCAAGAGGGGTTTGAGCAGTACTTC
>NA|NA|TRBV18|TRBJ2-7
CASSPLRLSPPYEQYF
TGTGCCAGCTCACCACTCAGACTATCCCCACCCTACGAGCAGTACTTC
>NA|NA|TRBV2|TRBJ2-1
CASSEGDKVPKGQFF
TGTGCCAGCAGTGAAGGGGACAAGGTCCCAAAAGGGCAGTTCTTC
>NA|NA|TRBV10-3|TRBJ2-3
CAITGDTDTQYF
TGTGCCATCACAGGGGACACAGATACGCAGTATTTT
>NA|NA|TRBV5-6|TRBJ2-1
CAGSLDSRYNEQFF
TGTGCCGGCAGCTTGGACTCTAGATACAATGAGCAGTTCTTC
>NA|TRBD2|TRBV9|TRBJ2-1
CASSVVAGGYNEQFF
TGTGCCAGCAGCGTAGTAGCGGGAGGATACAATGAGCAGTTCTTC
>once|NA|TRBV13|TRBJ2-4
CASSYGRDSGEQYF
TGTGCCAGCAGCTATGGGCGGGATTCGGGAGAGCAGTACTTC
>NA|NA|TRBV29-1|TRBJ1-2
CSALSGGYGYTF
TGCAGCGCCCTCAGCGGGGGCTATGGCTACACCTTC
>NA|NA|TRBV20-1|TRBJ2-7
CRGGGTFYEQYF
TGCAGGGGGGGGGGCACCTTTTATGAGCAGTACTTC
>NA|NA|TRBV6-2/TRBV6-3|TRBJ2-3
CASSRRTNTDTQYF
TGTGCCAGCAGCCGACGGACGAACACAGATACGCAGTATTTT
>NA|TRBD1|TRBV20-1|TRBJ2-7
CSTAGTGGYEQYF
TGCAGTACCGCCGGGACAGGGGGCTACGAGCAGTACTTC
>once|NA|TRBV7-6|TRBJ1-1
CASSLAQGEAEAFF
TGTGCCAGCAGCTTAGCGCAAGGGGAGGCTGAAGCTTTCTTT
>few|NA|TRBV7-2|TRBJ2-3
CASSVEWVAAQYF
TGTGCCAGCAGCGTAGAATGGGTAGCAGCGCAGTATTTT
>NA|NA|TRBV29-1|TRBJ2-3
CSVAPTTSTDTQYF
TGCAGCGTCGCCCCGACAACTAGCACAGATACGCAGTATTTT
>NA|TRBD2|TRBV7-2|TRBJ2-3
CASCTTASGRTDTQYF
TGTGCCAGCTGCACGACGGCTAGCGGGAGGACAGATACGCAGTATTTT